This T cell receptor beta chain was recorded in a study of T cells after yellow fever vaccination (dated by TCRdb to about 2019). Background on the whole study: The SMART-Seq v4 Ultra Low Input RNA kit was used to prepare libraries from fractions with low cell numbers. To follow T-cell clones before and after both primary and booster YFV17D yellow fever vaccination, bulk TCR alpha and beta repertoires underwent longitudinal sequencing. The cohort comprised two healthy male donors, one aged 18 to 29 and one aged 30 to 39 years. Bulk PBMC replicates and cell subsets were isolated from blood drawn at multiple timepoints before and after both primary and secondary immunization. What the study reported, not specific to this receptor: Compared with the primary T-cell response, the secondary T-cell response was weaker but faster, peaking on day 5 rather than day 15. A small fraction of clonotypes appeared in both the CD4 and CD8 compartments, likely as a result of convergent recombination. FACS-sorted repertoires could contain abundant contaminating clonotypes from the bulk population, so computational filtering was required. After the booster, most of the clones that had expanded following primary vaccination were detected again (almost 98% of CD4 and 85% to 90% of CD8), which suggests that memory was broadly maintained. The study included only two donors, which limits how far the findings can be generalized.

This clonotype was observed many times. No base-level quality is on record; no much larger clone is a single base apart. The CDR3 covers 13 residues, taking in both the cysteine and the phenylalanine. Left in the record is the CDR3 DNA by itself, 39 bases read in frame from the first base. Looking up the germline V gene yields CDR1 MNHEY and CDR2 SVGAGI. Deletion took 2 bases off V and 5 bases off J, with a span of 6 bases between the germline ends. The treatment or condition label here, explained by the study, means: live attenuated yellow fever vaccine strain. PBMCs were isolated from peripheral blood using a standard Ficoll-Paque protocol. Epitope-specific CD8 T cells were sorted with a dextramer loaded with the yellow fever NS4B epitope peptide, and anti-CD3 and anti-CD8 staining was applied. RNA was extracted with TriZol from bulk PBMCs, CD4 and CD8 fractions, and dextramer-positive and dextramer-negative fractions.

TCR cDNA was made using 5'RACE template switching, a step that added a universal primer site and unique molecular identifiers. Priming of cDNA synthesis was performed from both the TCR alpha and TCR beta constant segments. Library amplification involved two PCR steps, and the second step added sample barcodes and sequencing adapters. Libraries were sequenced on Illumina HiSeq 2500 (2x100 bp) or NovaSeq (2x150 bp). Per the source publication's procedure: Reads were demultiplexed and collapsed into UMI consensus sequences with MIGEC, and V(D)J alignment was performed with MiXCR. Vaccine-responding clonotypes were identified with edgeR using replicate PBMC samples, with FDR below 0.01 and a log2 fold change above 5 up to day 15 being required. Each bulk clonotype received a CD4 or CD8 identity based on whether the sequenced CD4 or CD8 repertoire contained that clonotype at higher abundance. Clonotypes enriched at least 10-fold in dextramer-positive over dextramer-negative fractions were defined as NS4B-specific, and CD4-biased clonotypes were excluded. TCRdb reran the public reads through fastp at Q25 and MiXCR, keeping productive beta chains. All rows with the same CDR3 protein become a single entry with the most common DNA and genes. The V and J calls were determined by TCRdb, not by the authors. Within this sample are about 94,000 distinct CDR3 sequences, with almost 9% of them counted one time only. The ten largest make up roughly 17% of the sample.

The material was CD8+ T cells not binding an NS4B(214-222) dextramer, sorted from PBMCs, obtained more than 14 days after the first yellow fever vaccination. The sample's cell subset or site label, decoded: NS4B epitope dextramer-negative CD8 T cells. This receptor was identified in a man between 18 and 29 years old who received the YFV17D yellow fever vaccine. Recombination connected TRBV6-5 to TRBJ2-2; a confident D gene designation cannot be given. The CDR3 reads CASSYGGTGELFF. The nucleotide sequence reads TGTGCCAGCAGTTACGGTGGGACCGGGGAGCTGTTTTTT.